The 14 T cell receptor beta chains below all came from one sample that was sequenced in a study of Tregs in tolerant kidney transplant recipients. The method was immunoSEQ multiplex PCR; TCRdb's version includes in-frame clones alone and lacks a portion of them. This sample yields about 240,000 clones, of which roughly 80% are seen a single time; about 0.58% belongs to the top ten. Material: CD4+ T cells from blood. The origin of the receptors is a human donor in good health.

This CDR3 reads CASSLEASGQIEQFF. CDR3 DNA: TGCGCCAGCAGCTTGGAGGCTAGCGGGCAGATTGAGCAGTTCTTC. The gene calls are TRBV5-1 and TRBJ2-1; 8 positions match TRBD2. In germline, CDR1 is SGHRS, CDR2 YFSETQ. The CDR3 length is 15 residues. Unmatched junction bases numbered 8, after V lost 0 bases and J lost 9 bases.

The CDR3 region has the DNA TGTGCCAGCAGCCTTCGAGGGGTTGGGAGGTACGAGCAGTACTTC. It specifies CASSLRGVGRYEQYF. The chain recombines TRBV6-1 with TRBJ2-7; TRBD2 is a possible D gene (6 bases). V dropped 6 bases and J dropped 4 bases, with 19 bases sitting between them. The CDR3 has 15 amino acids. Germline V gives CDR1 MNHNS, CDR2 SASEGT.

Here the CDR3 reads CASSAYRGGTYEQYF. In nucleotides, the CDR3 is TGTGCCAGCAGCGCATACAGGGGCGGTACCTACGAGCAGTACTTC. The genes are TRBV2 and TRBJ2-7, with 7 bases fitting TRBD1. Per germline, CDR1 SNHLY and CDR2 FYNNEI. After removal of 6 bases from V and 2 bases from J, the junction contained 10 bases not matched to a gene. The CDR3 totals 15 residues.

This clone came up a few times. The rearrangement links TRBV28 to TRBJ1-2; no clear D gene. The CDR3 runs to 14 residues. Per the germline V gene, CDR1 is MDHEN and CDR2 is SYDVKM. The ends were cut back, 2 bases at V and 0 bases at J, with 7 bases in the middle. The CDR3 here is CASSLVGANYGYTF. DNA of the CDR3: TGTGCCAGCAGTTTAGTGGGAGCTAACTATGGCTACACCTTC.

This sequence joins TRBV6-4 and TRBJ2-2, with 8 bases aligning to TRBD2. Trimming took 6 bases from V and 0 from J; bases not matched to a gene: 9. CDR1 and CDR2 from the germline V gene are MRHNA and SNTAGT. The CDR3 runs to 17 residues. The CDR3 region is CASRPFSGSANTGELFF. Here the CDR3 DNA reads TGTGCCAGCAGACCTTTCAGCGGGAGCGCGAACACCGGGGAGCTGTTTTTT.

J is TRBJ1-1 and V is TRBV25-1; D ambiguous. This CDR3 is built from 12 residues. V was trimmed by 6 bases and J by 4 bases, leaving 9 bases between them. Germline V gene data show CDR1 as MGHDK and CDR2 as SYGVNS. For the CDR3, the DNA is TGTGCCAGCAGCCGTCACGGCACTGAAGCTTTCTTT. The encoded protein is CASSRHGTEAFF.

V gene TRBV7-2 combines with J gene TRBJ2-3; 8 nucleotides match TRBD1. Trimming took 5 bases from V and 2 from J; bases not matched to a gene: 6. The germline V gene encodes CDR1 SGHTA and CDR2 FQGNSA. CDR3 size: 15 residues. CDR3 nucleotides: TGTGCCAGCAGCCCTCGACAGGGGACCACAGATACGCAGTATTTT. It encodes CASSPRQGTTDTQYF. Combining the CDR3 with reference TRBV7-2 and TRBJ2-3 gives the whole variable domain GAGVSQSPSNKVTEKGKDVELRCDPISGHTALYWYRQSLGQGLEFLIYFQGNSAPDKSGLPSDRFSAERTGGSVSTLTIQRTQQEDSAVYLCASSPRQGTTDTQYFGPGTRLTVL.

The rearrangement uses TRBV5-1 and TRBJ2-2; tentatively, D is TRBD2 (6 bases). V lost 2 bases, J lost 4 bases, and 12 bases lay in between. Germline V gene data show CDR1 as SGHRS and CDR2 as YFSETQ. The CDR3 is 15 residues long. In DNA form, the CDR3 reads TGCGCCAGCAGCTTTGAGGGACTTCCCACCGGGGAGCTGTTTTTT. This codes for CASSFEGLPTGELFF.

The chain couples TRBV9 to TRBJ2-1, with D possibly TRBD2 on 6 matching bases. The V gene lost 3 bases and the J gene lost 9 bases, with 22 bases spanning the gap. From germline, CDR1 is SGDLS and CDR2 YYNGEE. This CDR3 contains 16 residues. The CDR3 spells CASSAPSLWEAGEQFF. The DNA of the CDR3 is TGTGCCAGCAGCGCCCCCAGTTTGTGGGAGGCGGGTGAGCAGTTCTTC.

The V gene is TRBV7-6, the J gene TRBJ2-7; D is perhaps TRBD2 (5 bases). The V and J ends lost 3 bases and 8 bases respectively, with 11 bases between them. Germline assignment: CDR1 SGHVS and CDR2 FNYEAQ. The CDR3 covers 12 residues. CDR3: CASSLDLRKQYF. DNA of the CDR3: TGTGCCAGCAGCTTGGACTTGAGGAAGCAGTACTTC.

This clone was seen only a few times. The chain has TRBV7-9 and TRBJ2-2, with D possibly being TRBD1 (7 bases). Germline loops: CDR1 SEHNR, CDR2 FQNEAQ (reference sequence). The V end was cut by 3 bases, the J end by 0 bases, with 11 bases between. This CDR3 is 16 amino acids long. The CDR3 sequence: CASSFGRGANTGELFF. The CDR3 DNA reads as TGTGCCAGCAGCTTCGGCAGGGGGGCGAACACCGGGGAGCTGTTTTTT.

The rearrangement links TRBV12-5 to TRBJ1-5, with D uncertain. The CDR3 spans 12 residues. The germline V and J ends were trimmed by 11 bases and 0 bases, with 8 bases remaining between them. Per germline, CDR1 LGHNT and CDR2 FRNRAP. This chain's CDR3 is CAGIYSNQPQHF. CDR3 nucleotide sequence: TGTGCTGGTATATATAGCAATCAGCCCCAGCATTTT.

The V gene is TRBV10-1, the J gene TRBJ1-3; D not certain. Germline V gene lookup returns CDR1 WNHNN and CDR2 SYGVQD (reference sequence). The CDR3 has 14 amino acids. Trimming removed 3 bases at V and 4 bases at J, with 10 bases between. The CDR3 is CASSESSRGNTIYF. The CDR3 bases are TGCGCCAGCAGTGAATCGTCCAGGGGAAACACCATATATTTT.

The CDR3 DNA follows: TGTGCCAGTACCCCTAGCGGGAGAATCGCAGATACGCAGTATTTT. As protein: CASTPSGRIADTQYF. The chain joins TRBV19 to TRBJ2-3; 10 positions agree with TRBD2. Germline values: CDR1 LNHDA, CDR2 SQIVND (reference sequence). The trim removed 7 bases at V and 4 bases at J, leaving 8 bases unmatched. This CDR3 has 15 residues.